These 15 T cell receptor beta chains came from one sample sequenced in a study of regulatory T cells in long-lasting Graves disease. Arm-PCR of CDR3 regions and iRepertoire HTBI primers were used to build TCR beta libraries. From the multiplex PCR reads, TCRdb called clonotypes with MiXCR, one entry per CDR3 protein. Of more than 350,000 distinct CDR3 sequences in the sample, 15% were seen once. This sample's time point: newly diagnosed GD, antithyroid drugs for less than 3 months. Making the TCR library involved RNA that had been extracted from PBMCs. The sample was also reused in another study, on T cells in Graves' hyperthyroidism and ophthalmopathy.

Sequences were derived from peripheral blood mononuclear cells (PBMCs), sampled at new diagnosis, from a patient treated with antithyroid drugs. These receptors were obtained from a young woman with Graves disease.

This sequence joins TRBV7-2 and TRBJ2-7; TRBD1 might be the D (6 bases). With 4 bases removed from V and 2 bases from J, the gap between germline ends came to 12 bases. Germline CDR1 reads SGHTA; CDR2 reads FQGNSA. This CDR3 is built from 14 residues. Here the CDR3 reads CASSSGDKTYEQYF. In nucleotides, the CDR3 is TGTGCCAGCAGCTCCGGGGACAAGACCTACGAGCAGTACTTC.

V gene TRBV19 combines with J gene TRBJ1-1; D unresolved. In germline, CDR1 is LNHDA, CDR2 SQIVND (reference sequence). The CDR3 extends over 13 amino acids. Trimming left V 9 bases short and J 0 bases short, with 11 bases between. This chain's CDR3 is CASRLKMNTEAFF. DNA of the CDR3: TGTGCCAGCAGGCTCAAAATGAACACTGAAGCTTTCTTT. The full variable domain, its missing parts supplied by reference TRBV19 and TRBJ1-1, is DGGITQSPKYLFRKEGQNVTLSCEQNLNHDAMYWYRQDPGQGLRLIYYSQIVNDFQKGDIAEGYSVSREKKESFPLTVTSAQKNPTAFYLCASRLKMNTEAFFGQGTRLTVV.

The genes are TRBV18 and TRBJ2-3; D might be TRBD1 (5 bases). There are 16 residues in the CDR3. The V gene lost 6 bases and the J gene lost 1 base, with 17 bases spanning the gap. Per germline, CDR1 KGHSH and CDR2 LQKENI. The CDR3 loop reads CASSPSQGMGTDTQYF. The CDR3 DNA sequence: TGTGCCAGCTCCCCTTCCCAGGGAATGGGCACAGATACGCAGTATTTT.

There are many counts of this clonotype. The CDR3 loop is CASSTVATGELFF. CDR3 nucleotide sequence: TGTGCCAGCTCCACTGTGGCAACCGGGGAGCTGTTTTTT. J is TRBJ2-2 and V is TRBV2; the D is unclear. CDR1 is SNHLY and CDR2 is FYNNEI in the germline V gene. This CDR3 comprises 13 residues. V was cut by 8 bases and J by 5 bases, with 12 bases left in between.

This clonotype has more than one count but fewer than ten. The chain is built from TRBV10-1 and TRBJ2-7, with no clear D. The CDR3 runs to 13 residues. Germline CDR1 reads WNHNN; CDR2 reads SYGVQD (reference sequence). The V end was cut by 4 bases, the J end by 7 bases, with 14 bases between. The CDR3 DNA follows: TGCGCCAGCAGTGGTCGATCCCCTGGGGAGCAGTACTTC. Translating it yields CASSGRSPGEQYF.

This CDR3 reads CASRVGGATEAFF. In DNA form, the CDR3 reads TGTGCCAGCCGGGTAGGGGGAGCCACTGAAGCTTTCTTT. The V call is TRBV7-9, the J call TRBJ1-1, with a weak D call TRBD1 (6 bases). The V gene lost 8 bases and the J gene lost 4 bases, with 14 bases spanning the gap. This CDR3 comprises 13 residues. The germline V gene encodes CDR1 SEHNR and CDR2 FQNEAQ (reference sequence).

In this sample, this clonotype turned up many times. This chain uses TRBV7-2 with TRBJ2-7; 9 bases match TRBD1. Germline trimming cut 4 bases from V and 3 bases from J; bases unmatched to any gene: 7. CDR1 is SGHTA and CDR2 is FQGNSA in the germline V gene. The CDR3 is 15 residues long. The chain's CDR3 is CASSSLADRGYEQYF. CDR3 in DNA: TGTGCCAGCAGCTCTTTAGCGGACAGGGGCTACGAGCAGTACTTC. Together with reference TRBV7-2 and TRBJ2-7, the CDR3 gives the full variable domain: GAGVSQSPSNKVTEKGKDVELRCDPISGHTALYWYRQSLGQGLEFLIYFQGNSAPDKSGLPSDRFSAERTGGSVSTLTIQRTQQEDSAVYLCASSSLADRGYEQYFGPGTRLTVT.

With respect to this clonotype: This may be a read error, as it is one base from a much larger clone. This chain connects TRBV11-1 to TRBJ2-5, with a possible D match to TRBD2 (5 bases). The CDR3 consists of 13 residues. Germline V gene data show CDR1 as SGHAT and CDR2 as FQDESV (reference sequence). For the CDR3, the DNA is TGTGCCAGCGGCTTATTTGGAGGAGAGACCCAGTACTTC. Encoded protein: CASGLFGGETQYF.

This clonotype was found many times. The chain uses TRBV4-1 and TRBJ2-7, with a tentative D call TRBD2 (6 bases). The germline V gene encodes CDR1 MGHRA and CDR2 YSYEKL. This CDR3 region has 17 residues. Between the trimmed V and J ends, which lost 1 base and 3 bases, there was a span of 19 bases. The CDR3 DNA follows: TGCGCCAGCAGCCAAGCACTCTCCGGGACTGGGCACTACGAGCAGTACTTC. It translates to CASSQALSGTGHYEQYF.

The rearrangement links TRBV3-1 to TRBJ2-7, with 13 nucleotides matching TRBD2. Germline loops: CDR1 LGHDT, CDR2 YNNKEL (reference sequence). The CDR3 is made up of 19 amino acids. After removal of 2 bases from V and 7 bases from J, the junction contained 17 bases not matched to a gene. CDR3 nucleotide sequence: TGTGCCAGCAGCCAACGTCCCGGGACTAGCGGGATCGGCTTTGGAGAGCAGTACTTC. It is translated as CASSQRPGTSGIGFGEQYF.

This clonotype was recorded a few times. The rearrangement joins TRBV5-4 to TRBJ2-7; D gene uncertain. There are 14 residues in the CDR3. Per germline, CDR1 SGHNT and CDR2 YYREEE (reference sequence). V lost 3 bases to trimming and J lost 6 bases, with 16 bases between them. CDR3 protein: CASSSWVALGEQYF. The CDR3 DNA reads as TGTGCCAGCAGCTCTTGGGTTGCCCTCGGCGAGCAGTACTTC.

This clonotype showed up many times. This rearrangement joins TRBV30 to TRBJ1-1; D gene ambiguous. The length of the CDR3 is 11 residues. Trimming left V 3 bases short and J 4 bases short, with 6 bases between. The germline gives CDR1 GTSNPN, CDR2 SVGIG (reference sequence). CDR3 region: CAWRSSTEAFF. The CDR3 nucleotides are TGTGCCTGGAGATCTTCCACTGAAGCTTTCTTT.

A remark on this clonotype: A much larger clone lies a single base off, so this may be a read error. V and J are TRBV3-1 and TRBJ1-5, with 7 nucleotides matching TRBD1. CDR1 LGHDT and CDR2 YNNKEL come from the germline V gene (reference sequence). The CDR3 is 15 residues long. CDR3 nucleotide sequence: TGTGCCAGCAGCCAACAGACAGGGCGGAATCAGTCCCAGCATTTT. Translating it yields CASSQQTGRNQSQHF.

Ten or more counts support this clonotype. The chain couples TRBV5-1 to TRBJ2-2; no reliable D call. Germline assignment: CDR1 SGHRS and CDR2 YFSETQ. Trimming pared 1 base from V and 4 bases from J, leaving 11 bases between. The CDR3 length is 15 residues. The CDR3 region has the DNA TGCGCCAGCAGCTTGTTATCGGAGCCCACCGGGGAGCTGTTTTTT. This translates into CASSLLSEPTGELFF.

This clonotype occurred many times. V gene TRBV18 combines with J gene TRBJ2-1, with 7 bases aligning to TRBD2. V was clipped by 4 bases and J by 4 bases; unmatched bases: 16. CDR1 and CDR2 (germline): KGHSH, LQKENI. The CDR3 consists of 18 residues. CDR3 region: CASSRSSTSTSLYNEQFF. The DNA of the CDR3 is TGTGCCAGCTCACGCTCATCGACTAGCACGTCACTGTACAATGAGCAGTTCTTC.